The 29 T cell receptor beta chains given below trace back to one sample, sequenced in a study of blood T cell repertoires in COVID-19. Clones were sequenced by immunoSEQ multiplex PCR, and TCRdb holds only the in-frame ones, with some missing. Of about 200,000 clones listed, roughly nine tenths were seen once; the top ten hold over 7%. The specimen sequenced was PBMCs or T cells enriched from blood (not recorded which). The source is a woman between 18 and 29 years old who had recovered from COVID-19.

Only a few counts were recorded for this clone. The V gene is TRBV3-1 (or the pseudogene TRBV3-2), the J gene TRBJ2-2, with no clear D. V lost 4 bases and J lost 2, with 2 bases in between. Germline V gives CDR1 LGHDT, CDR2 YNNKEL (reference sequence). This CDR3 has 12 amino acids. The CDR3 DNA sequence: TGTGCCAGCAGCCCAAACACCGGGGAGCTGTTTTTT. Translation gives CASSPNTGELFF.

The gene calls are TRBV12-3 or TRBV12-4 and TRBJ1-2; D may be TRBD1 (5 bases). The CDR3 has 13 residues. Deletions cut 3 bases from V and 4 bases from J, with 9 bases between. The CDR3 DNA reads TGTGCCAGCAGTTTGAACAGGATCTATGGCTACACCTTC. Translating it yields CASSLNRIYGYTF.

This chain connects TRBV27 to TRBJ2-2, with D perhaps matching TRBD2 (6 bases). The CDR3 sequence is 19 residues long. The V gene's germline CDR1 is MNHEY and CDR2 SMNVEV (reference sequence). Trimming removed 3 bases from V and 1 base from J, with 21 bases in between. The CDR3 protein is CASSLVVRRAERNTGELFF. The CDR3 DNA sequence: TGTGCCAGCAGTTTGGTAGTGAGGAGGGCGGAAAGGAACACCGGGGAGCTGTTTTTT.

The rearrangement joins TRBV23-1 to TRBJ1-2; D gene unclear. TRBV23-1 is classed as an ORF, of uncertain function. This CDR3 comprises 13 residues. Trimming cost V 0 bases and J 8 bases, with 10 bases left between them. The CDR3 here is CASSQSVRAGYTF. As DNA, the CDR3 is TGCGCCAGCAGTCAATCGGTCCGAGCGGGCTACACCTTC.

V usage is TRBV3-1 (or the pseudogene TRBV3-2) and J usage is TRBJ2-1, with 10 bases lining up with TRBD2. Germline V gives CDR1 LGHDT, CDR2 YNNKEL (reference sequence). The V gene end was trimmed by 1 base and the J gene end by 5 bases; junction bases not matched to a gene: 5. This CDR3 spans 16 amino acids. The CDR3 nucleotides are TGTGCCAGCAGCCAAGTAACTAGCGGGGTACACAATGAGCAGTTCTTC. Translation gives CASSQVTSGVHNEQFF.

Only a few counts were recorded for this clone. The rearrangement links TRBV19 to TRBJ2-7, with 9 nucleotides matching TRBD1. In germline, CDR1 is LNHDA, CDR2 SQIVND (reference sequence). The CDR3 has 13 residues. Losses at the gene ends were 4 bases for V and 4 bases for J; bases not matched to a gene: 2. The CDR3 here is CASSKGQGYEQYF. The CDR3 DNA follows: TGTGCCAGTAGTAAGGGACAGGGTTACGAGCAGTACTTC. Full variable domain (remainder filled in from reference TRBV19 and TRBJ2-7): DGGITQSPKYLFRKEGQNVTLSCEQNLNHDAMYWYRQDPGQGLRLIYYSQIVNDFQKGDIAEGYSVSREKKESFPLTVTSAQKNPTAFYLCASSKGQGYEQYFGPGTRLTVT.

The rearrangement uses TRBV11-2 and TRBJ1-1, with D unresolved. The germline V and J ends were trimmed by 2 bases and 2 bases, with 6 bases remaining between them. Germline V gene lookup returns CDR1 SGHAT and CDR2 FQNNGV. The CDR3 loop spans 13 amino acids. The CDR3 region has the DNA TGTGCCAGCAGCTTAACAGCAAACACTGAAGCTTTCTTT. It codes for CASSLTANTEAFF.

V is TRBV2 and J is TRBJ1-2, with 12 nucleotides matching TRBD1. CDR3 length equals 18 residues. V dropped 2 bases and J dropped 5; count of bases not matched to a gene: 12. Germline CDR1 reads SNHLY; CDR2 reads FYNNEI. CDR3 DNA sequence: TGTGCCAGCAGTGAATCGTTTGCGGGGACAGGGGGCTTTTATGGCTACACCTTC. Translated: CASSESFAGTGGFYGYTF.

The V call is TRBV3-1 (or the pseudogene TRBV3-2), the J call TRBJ1-4; 8 positions match TRBD1. This CDR3 has 15 residues. V lost 5 bases, J lost 5 bases, and 7 bases stayed unmatched. CDR1 LGHDT and CDR2 YNNKEL come from the germline V gene (reference sequence). The CDR3 reads CASSSTGTGNEKLFF. The CDR3 DNA is TGTGCCAGCAGCAGCACCGGGACAGGCAATGAAAAACTGTTTTTT.

Notes on this clone: At one boundary the junction diverges from the germline segment, which might be a read error. The chain links TRBV11-2 to TRBJ1-1; TRBD1 might be the D (5 bases). The CDR3 is 12 amino acids. Germline lookup yields CDR1 SGHAT and CDR2 FQNNGV. The CDR3 sequence is CASSVDLTDPYF. CDR3 nucleotide sequence: TGTGCCAGCAGCGTAGACCTGACAGATCCCTACTTT.

This rearrangement joins TRBV2 to TRBJ1-2; 7 positions match TRBD1. The V gene's germline CDR1 is SNHLY and CDR2 FYNNEI. The V segment lost 2 bases and the J segment 5 bases; nucleotides outside the gene matches: 5. The CDR3 is 14 amino acids. The CDR3 sequence: CASSERTGKYGYTF. CDR3 bases: TGTGCCAGCAGTGAAAGGACAGGAAAATATGGCTACACCTTC.

The chain uses TRBV6-4 and TRBJ1-2; 9 bases map to TRBD1. CDR1 and CDR2 (germline): MRHNA, SNTAGT. Trimming took 3 bases from V and 6 from J; bases not matched to a gene: 8. The length of the CDR3 is 15 residues. The DNA for the CDR3 is TGTGCCAGCAGTGAATATTTCGGGACAGGGCATGGCTACACCTTC. It translates to CASSEYFGTGHGYTF.

V gene TRBV4-2 combines with J gene TRBJ2-7, with unresolved D. From germline, CDR1 is LGHNA and CDR2 YNFKEQ. V lost 0 bases and J lost 7, with 10 bases in between. This CDR3 is 13 amino acids long. CDR3 sequence (DNA): TGTGCCAGCAGCCAAGATCCCGGTCTAGAGCAGTACTTC. Encoded protein: CASSQDPGLEQYF.

The gene calls are TRBV18 and TRBJ2-2; 8 bases fit TRBD2. Germline trimming cut 5 bases from V and 8 bases from J; bases unmatched to any gene: 13. The CDR3 has 16 amino acids. Germline assignment: CDR1 KGHSH and CDR2 LQKENI. CDR3 DNA: TGTGCCAGCTCATCACTAGCGGATGGTTTCGGAGGGGAGCTGTTTTTT. Residues: CASSSLADGFGGELFF. The full variable domain, in which reference TRBV18 and TRBJ2-2 provide the parts outside the CDR3, is NAGVMQNPRHLVRRRGQEARLRCSPMKGHSHVYWYRQLPEEGLKFMVYLQKENIIDESGMPKERFSAEFPKEGPSILRIQQVVRGDSAAYFCASSSLADGFGGELFFGEGSRLTVL.

The gene calls are TRBV12-3 or TRBV12-4 and TRBJ1-2, with no clear D. CDR3 length: 12 amino acids. The germline V and J ends were trimmed by 1 base and 8 bases, with 8 bases remaining between them. CDR3 loop: CASSLEGRGYTF. In DNA, the CDR3 is TGTGCCAGCAGTTTAGAAGGGAGAGGCTACACCTTC.

The chain has TRBV23-1 and TRBJ1-2; 8 bases agree with TRBD1. TRBV23-1 is recorded as an ORF, its role being uncertain. The V gene end was trimmed by 3 bases and the J gene end by 7 bases; junction bases not matched to a gene: 7. The CDR3 spans 14 residues. The CDR3 spells CASSHQDRAGGYTF. For the CDR3, the DNA is TGCGCCAGCAGTCATCAGGACAGGGCCGGTGGCTACACCTTC.

The chain has TRBV3-1 (or the pseudogene TRBV3-2) and TRBJ1-1, with 8 bases matching TRBD1. V shed 8 bases, J shed 3 bases, and the junction held 14 bases outside the gene matches. CDR3 length: 16 amino acids. CDR1 is LGHDT, CDR2 YNNKEL, per germline (reference sequence). The CDR3 is CASLSRGRVMDTEAFF. Here the CDR3 DNA reads TGTGCCAGCCTAAGCAGGGGGCGGGTCATGGACACTGAAGCTTTCTTT.

This clone was found once. The gene calls are TRBV9 and TRBJ1-2; a weak D match, TRBD1 (6 bases). Germline-derived CDR1 and CDR2 are SGDLS and YYNGEE. V was clipped by 4 bases and J by 0 bases, with 13 bases between them. There are 15 residues in the CDR3. CDR3 amino acids: CASSPDGTTNYGYTF. The CDR3 DNA reads TGTGCCAGCAGCCCCGACGGGACAACTAACTATGGCTACACCTTC.

The V gene is TRBV4-1, the J gene TRBJ2-1, with D possibly matching TRBD2 (6 bases). V lost 1 base and J lost 7, with 14 bases in between. The CDR3 covers 15 residues. Germline CDR1 reads MGHRA; CDR2 reads YSYEKL. CDR3 region: CASSQGWRGLNEQFF. The CDR3 nucleotides read TGCGCCAGCAGCCAAGGTTGGAGGGGCTTGAATGAGCAGTTCTTC.

The V and J genes are TRBV19 and TRBJ1-2; D remains ambiguous. The CDR3 sequence is 12 residues long. Germline CDR1 is LNHDA and CDR2 is SQIVND (reference sequence). The V end was cut by 3 bases, the J end by 5 bases, with 7 bases between. CDR3 sequence (DNA): TGTGCCAGTAGTATGAGTCAATATGGCTACACCTTC. Residues: CASSMSQYGYTF.

The chain uses TRBV28 and TRBJ1-4, with 9 bases matching TRBD1. Germline CDR1 and CDR2: MDHEN and SYDVKM. CDR3 length: 14 amino acids. Germline trimming cut 7 bases from V and 8 bases from J; bases unmatched to any gene: 8. This chain's CDR3 is CASILRGTGEKLFF. CDR3 nucleotide sequence: TGTGCCAGCATCTTACGAGGGACAGGGGAAAAACTGTTTTTT.

The rearrangement uses TRBV9 and TRBJ2-2; D might be TRBD1 (5 bases). CDR3 size: 13 residues. Trimming removed 4 bases from V and 3 bases from J, with 7 bases in between. The germline V gene encodes CDR1 SGDLS and CDR2 YYNGEE. The CDR3 reads CASSQQDTGELFF. The CDR3 nucleotides are TGTGCCAGCAGCCAACAGGACACCGGGGAGCTGTTTTTT.

Comments on this clone: The identical CDR3 is also encoded by other nucleotide sequences in the sample. The chain is built from TRBV7-8 and TRBJ1-6; 7 bases agree with TRBD1. With V trimmed by 5 bases and J by 5 bases, 9 bases remained unmatched. Germline V CDR1 and CDR2: SGHVS, FQNEAQ. CDR3 length equals 16 residues. CDR3 DNA sequence: TGTGCCAGCAGCAGGGAGGTGGGACAGAATAATTCACCCCTCCACTTT. It is translated as CASSREVGQNNSPLHF.

The chain carries TRBV19 and TRBJ1-5, with 10 nucleotides matching TRBD1. CDR1 is LNHDA and CDR2 is SQIVND in the germline V gene (reference sequence). The CDR3 is 14 residues long. The ends lost 8 bases at V and 2 bases at J; junction bases unmatched: 3. DNA of the CDR3: TGTGCCAGTGGAGGGACAGGGGGCAATCAGCCCCAGCATTTT. Translated: CASGGTGGNQPQHF.

The chain has TRBV28 and TRBJ1-1, with a possible D match to TRBD1 (5 bases). V was clipped by 3 bases and J by 1 base, with 12 bases between them. The CDR3 is made up of 15 amino acids. In germline, CDR1 is MDHEN, CDR2 SYDVKM. Written as DNA, the CDR3 is TGTGCCAGCAGTTTGTCAGGGATCGGGAACACTGAAGCTTTCTTT. Protein: CASSLSGIGNTEAFF.

This clone was observed once. The rearrangement joins TRBV5-1 to TRBJ1-1, with 8 bases fitting TRBD1. V gave up 3 bases and J gave up 0 bases; unmatched junction bases: 4. Per the germline V gene, CDR1 is SGHRS and CDR2 is YFSETQ. This CDR3 contains 15 residues. This CDR3 reads CASSSGDRMNTEAFF. The CDR3 coding sequence is TGCGCCAGCAGCTCGGGGGACAGGATGAACACTGAAGCTTTCTTT.

This clone was recorded only once. The gene calls are TRBV7-9 and TRBJ1-4; no firm D call. The CDR3 runs to 16 residues. Between the trimmed V and J ends, which lost 1 base and 7 bases, there was a span of 16 bases. In germline, CDR1 is SEHNR, CDR2 FQNEAQ (reference sequence). CDR3 loop: CASSLEGPGMGEKLFF. The DNA for the CDR3 is TGTGCCAGCAGCTTAGAAGGCCCGGGTATGGGTGAAAAACTGTTTTTT.

This rearrangement joins TRBV5-1 to TRBJ1-1; D not resolved. Trimming took off 0 bases at V and 7 bases at J, with 16 bases between the two ends. CDR1 is SGHRS, CDR2 YFSETQ, per germline. CDR3 length: 15 amino acids. The CDR3, as DNA: TGCGCCAGCAGCTTGGCCGCCGGGATGACACGTGAAGCTTTCTTT. It is translated as CASSLAAGMTREAFF.

The V and J genes are TRBV27 and TRBJ2-2; 11 bases fit TRBD2. Unmatched junction bases numbered 9, after V lost 10 bases and J lost 2 bases. Germline CDR1 is MNHEY and CDR2 is SMNVEV (reference sequence). The CDR3 is made up of 16 amino acids. As DNA, the CDR3 is TGTGCCATGCAATTTCTAGCGGGGGGAAACACCGGGGAGCTGTTTTTT. Amino acid sequence: CAMQFLAGGNTGELFF.